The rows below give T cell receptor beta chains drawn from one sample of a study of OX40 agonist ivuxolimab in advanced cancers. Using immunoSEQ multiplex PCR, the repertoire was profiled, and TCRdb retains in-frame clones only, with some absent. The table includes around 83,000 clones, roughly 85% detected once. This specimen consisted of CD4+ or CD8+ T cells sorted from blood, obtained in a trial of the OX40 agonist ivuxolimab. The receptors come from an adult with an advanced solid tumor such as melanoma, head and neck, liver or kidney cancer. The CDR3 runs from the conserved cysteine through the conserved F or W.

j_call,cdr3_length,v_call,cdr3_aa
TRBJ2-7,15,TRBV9,CASSVGLNAAYEQYF
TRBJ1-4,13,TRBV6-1,CASRSQGSEKLFF
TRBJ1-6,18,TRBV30,CAWRPPQGGRPYNSPLHF
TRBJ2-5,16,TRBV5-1,CASSFQSLAGFKTQYF
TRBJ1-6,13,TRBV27,CASSPGDTRTLHF
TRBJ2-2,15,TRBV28,CASSLPLANTGELFF
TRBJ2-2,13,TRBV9,CASSREVTGELFF
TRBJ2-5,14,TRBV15,CATSRGLGPETQYF
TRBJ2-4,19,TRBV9,CASSPGTSGREVAKNIQYF
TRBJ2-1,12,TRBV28,CASSSFLDEQFF
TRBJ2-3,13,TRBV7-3,CASSSREPDTQYF
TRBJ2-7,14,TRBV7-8,CASSPQPSTYEQYF
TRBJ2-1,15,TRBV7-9,CASSEGTYLGDEQFF
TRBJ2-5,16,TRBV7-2,CASSLTSGRGQETQYF
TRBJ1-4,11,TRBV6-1,CASSKNEKLFF
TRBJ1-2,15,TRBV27,CASSSGQGGFYGYTF
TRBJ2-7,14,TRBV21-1,CASSMGTYTYEQYF
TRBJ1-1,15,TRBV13,CASSPNRGLNTEAFF
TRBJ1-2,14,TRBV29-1,CSVAGTGPTYGYTF
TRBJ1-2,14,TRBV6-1,CASSRTVANYGYTF
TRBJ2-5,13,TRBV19,CASSYSGSETQYF
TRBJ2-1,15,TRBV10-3,CAISPGLGIGDEQFF
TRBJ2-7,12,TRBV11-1,CASSFAGYEQYF
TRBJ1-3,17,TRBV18,CASSPTIDGFSGNTIYF
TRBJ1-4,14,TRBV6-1,CASSQTPTNEKLFF
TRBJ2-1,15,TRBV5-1,CASSSTTSSYNEQFF
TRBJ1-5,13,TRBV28,CANQQGRGQPQHF
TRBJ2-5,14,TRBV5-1,CASSFGQGQETQYF
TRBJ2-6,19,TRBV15,CATRNTHSGRRSGANVLTF
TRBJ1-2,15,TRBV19,CASSRGTGTSYGYTF
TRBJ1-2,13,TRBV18,CASSPSTALHYTF
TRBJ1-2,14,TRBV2,CASRARVLNYGYTF
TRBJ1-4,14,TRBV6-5,CASSYGGGGRKLFF
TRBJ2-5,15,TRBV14,CASSPSLAGGETQYF
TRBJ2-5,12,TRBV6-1,CASSDVAETQYF
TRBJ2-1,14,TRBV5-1,CASSLLAGEDEQFF
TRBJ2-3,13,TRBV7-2,CASSSNTLDTQYF
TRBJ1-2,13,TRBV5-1,CASSADVNYGYTF
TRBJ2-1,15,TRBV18,CASSPRLADNNEQFF
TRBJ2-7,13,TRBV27,CASSIGLLYEQYF
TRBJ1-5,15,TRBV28,CASSLGQAGGQPQHF
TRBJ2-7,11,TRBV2,CASSFSYEQYF
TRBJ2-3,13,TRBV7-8,CVSMTGVTDTQYF
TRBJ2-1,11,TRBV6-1,CASKRNNEQFF
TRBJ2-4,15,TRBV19,CASRPTSGSKNIQYF
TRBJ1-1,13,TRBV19,CASSPQGKDGAFF
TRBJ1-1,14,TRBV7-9,CASSLAYPNTEAFF
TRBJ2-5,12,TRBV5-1,CASSLAGETQYF
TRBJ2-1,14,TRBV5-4,CASSLGLADNEQFF
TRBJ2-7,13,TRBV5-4,CASSLQGSYEQYF
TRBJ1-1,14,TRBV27,CASSWDRGTTEAFF
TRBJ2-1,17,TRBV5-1,CASSQGTSGPTYNEQFF
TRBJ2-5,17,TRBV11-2,CASSLDWTGKRQETQYF